These T cell receptor beta chains were read from a single sample in a study of T cell changes during pregnancy in multiple sclerosis. Using immunoSEQ multiplex PCR, the repertoire was profiled, and TCRdb retains in-frame clones only, with some absent. The top ten clones hold under 8% of a sample with approximately 21,000 clones, approximately 90% of them seen once. The sample here was CD8+ T cells from peripheral blood mononuclear cells, taken in the first trimester of pregnancy. The receptors here all came from a female donor with multiple sclerosis, enrolled in a pregnancy study. The CDR3 runs from the conserved cysteine through the conserved F or W. D genes are given only for firm matches. A row's size may be missing; if present it is once, few, many or a size class.

>TRBV7-9|-|TRBJ2-2|-
TGTGCCAGCAGCCCTTTAGCCCCGACGGGAGCTGGGGAGCTGTTTTTT
CASSPLAPTGAGELFF
>TRBV4-3|-|TRBJ2-6|TRBD1
TGCGCCAGCAGCCAAGCCGGGACAGGAAGCTCTGGGGCCAACGTCCTGACTTTC
CASSQAGTGSSGANVLTF
>TRBV27|-|TRBJ2-3|-
TGTGCCAGCAGTTTCTTGGCCCAACCTTCCACAGATACGCAGTATTTT
CASSFLAQPSTDTQYF
>TRBV6-1|-|TRBJ2-3|-
TGTGCCAGCAGTGAAGGGCGGGGGCCAGATACGCAGTATTTT
CASSEGRGPDTQYF
>TRBV4-2|few|TRBJ2-5|-
TGTGCCAGTTCCCGCGGGGGGACAGACCAAGAGACCCAGTACTTC
CASSRGGTDQETQYF
>TRBV6-1|-|TRBJ2-2|-
TGTGCCAGCAGTGAAGGGACAGCTTACACCGGGGAGCTGTTTTTT
CASSEGTAYTGELFF
>TRBV11-2|-|TRBJ2-7|TRBD1
TGTGCCAGCAGCTTAGTCGGGACAGGGCACTACGAGCAGTACTTC
CASSLVGTGHYEQYF
>TRBV6-1|-|TRBJ1-2|-
TGTGCCAGCAGGGACAAAGCTAACTATGGCTACACCTTC
CASRDKANYGYTF
>TRBV4-2|-|TRBJ1-5|-
TGTGCCAGCAGCCAAGGTTTTGGCTTGGAGCCCCAGCATTTT
CASSQGFGLEPQHF
>TRBV7-8|-|TRBJ1-2|TRBD1
TGTGCCAGCAGCTTAGCGGGGACAGGGCCTGGCTACACCTTC
CASSLAGTGPGYTF
>TRBV4-2|few|TRBJ1-1|-
TGTGCCAGCAGCCAAGCGGAAGGCGGGGGGAACACTGAAGCTTTCTTT
CASSQAEGGGNTEAFF
>TRBV11-3|once|TRBJ1-1|TRBD1
TGTGCCAGCAGCCCGCGACAGGGGGCCCACACTGAAGCTTTCTTT
CASSPRQGAHTEAFF
>TRBV4-1|-|TRBJ2-1|-
TGCGCCAGCAGCCAAGATACTGGGGAGAAGTTCTTC
CASSQDTGEKFF
>TRBV7-3|-|TRBJ2-2|-
TGTGCCAGCAGCGTGTATGGTGGGAGCGCCGGGGAGCTGTTTTTT
CASSVYGGSAGELFF
>TRBV4-3|few|TRBJ2-6|-
TGCGCCAGCAGCCAAGATGGGGGCGCTGGGGCCAACGTCCTGACTTTC
CASSQDGGAGANVLTF
>TRBV6-1|-|TRBJ1-1|TRBD1
TGTGCCATCAGTGTAAGGGACAGGCGCCCGAGGACTGAAGCTTTCTTT
CAISVRDRRPRTEAFF
>TRBV11-2|-|TRBJ2-1|TRBD2
TGTGCCAGCAGCTCCGGACTAGCGGCCTACAATGAGCAGTTCTTC
CASSSGLAAYNEQFF
>TRBV4-3|-|TRBJ2-3|TRBD2
TGCGCCAGCAGCCAGAGTATGACTAGCGGTCCGGATACGCAGTATTTT
CASSQSMTSGPDTQYF
>TRBV27|once|TRBJ2-7|TRBD1
TGTGCCAGCAGTTTAAGGGGGCGCTCCTACGAGCAGTACTTC
CASSLRGRSYEQYF
>TRBV5-4|-|TRBJ1-2|-
TGTGCCAGCAGCCGAGCGGGGGATGGCTACACCTTC
CASSRAGDGYTF
>TRBV7-8|-|TRBJ2-2|TRBD2
TGTGCCAGCAGCTTAGTTGCGGGAGGGGCCACCGGGGAGCTGTTTTTT
CASSLVAGGATGELFF
>TRBV2|-|TRBJ2-1|TRBD2
TGTGCCAGAAGGGGACTAGCGGGCCTCAGCTCCTACAATGAGCAGTTCTTC
CARRGLAGLSSYNEQFF